This TCR beta chain stems from a study of CD8 T cells in ankylosing spondylitis. Broader study findings: Clones linked to the disease showed a CD8+ phenotype. They occurred at relatively low frequencies in peripheral blood.

On this clonotype: Its antigen is unidentified.

The CDR3 sequence is 16 residues long. Per the germline V gene, CDR1 is DFQATT and CDR2 is SNEGSKA (reference sequence). The V segment lost 5 bases and the J segment 3 bases; nucleotides outside the gene matches: 9. TCRdb re-called the 5' RACE reads with MiXCR, one entry per CDR3 protein. The data contain under 250,000 distinct CDR3 sequences, roughly 24% of them singletons. The sample consisted of blood, either unsorted or a sorted T cell fraction (not recorded which). The chain is built from TRBV20-1 and TRBJ2-6; TRBD1 aligns across 8 bases. This TCR came from a male donor with ankylosing spondylitis or in good health (not recorded which). This CDR3 is CSARTTGGYGANVLTF. The CDR3 DNA sequence: TGCAGTGCTCGGACCACAGGGGGGTATGGGGCCAACGTCCTGACTTTC.